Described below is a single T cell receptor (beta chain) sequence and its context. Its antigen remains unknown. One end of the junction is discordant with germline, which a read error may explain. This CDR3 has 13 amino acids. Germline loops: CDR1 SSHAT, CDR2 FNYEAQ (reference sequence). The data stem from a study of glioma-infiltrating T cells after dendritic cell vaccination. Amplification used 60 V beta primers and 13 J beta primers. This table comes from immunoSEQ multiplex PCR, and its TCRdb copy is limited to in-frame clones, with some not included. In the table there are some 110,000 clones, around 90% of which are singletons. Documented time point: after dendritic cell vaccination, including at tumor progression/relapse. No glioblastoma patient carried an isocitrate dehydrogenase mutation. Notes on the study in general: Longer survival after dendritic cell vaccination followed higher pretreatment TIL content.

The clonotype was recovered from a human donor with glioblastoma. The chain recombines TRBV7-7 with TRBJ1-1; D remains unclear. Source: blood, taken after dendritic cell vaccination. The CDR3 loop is CASSASENTEAFF. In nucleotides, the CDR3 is TGTGCTAGCAGCGCCAGTGAGAACACTGAAGCTTTCTTT.